The clone carrying this T cell receptor (beta chain) was seen a handful of times. The antigen is undetermined. The sample belongs to a study of CD8 T cells in ankylosing spondylitis. TCRdb reprocessed the 5' RACE reads via MiXCR and lists one record per CDR3 protein. The sample has over 700,000 distinct CDR3 sequences; around 19% are singletons. Notes on the study in general: For ankylosing spondylitis blood, a TCR beta motif of under 10 highly homologous variants appeared characteristic.

In germline, CDR1 is MDHEN, CDR2 SYDVKM. V lost 3 bases and J lost 2, with 11 bases in between. The CDR3 covers 14 residues. The receptor's source is a male donor with ankylosing spondylitis. The material sequenced was blood, either unsorted or a sorted T cell fraction (not recorded which). The chain employs TRBV28 and TRBJ2-7; tentative D call: TRBD1 (5 bases). CDR3 sequence: CASSFGASAYEQYF. The CDR3 DNA follows: TGTGCCAGCAGTTTTGGGGCATCCGCCTACGAGCAGTACTTC.